This TCR beta chain appears in the sequencing data of a study of early T cells in non-severe SARS-CoV-2 infection. Study-level findings and limits: The study's VDJdb matching favored anti-spike CD8 responses and missed private and CD4 specificities.

About this clonotype itself: What it binds is not known.

TCRdb itself ran the 5' RACE reads through MiXCR, one entry per CDR3 protein. The sample holds tens of thousands of distinct CDR3 sequences, roughly 8.7% seen once. V dropped 4 bases and J dropped 7; count of bases not matched to a gene: 7. Germline assignment: CDR1 SGHAT and CDR2 FQNNGV. The CDR3 is made up of 14 amino acids. The V and J genes are TRBV11-2 and TRBJ2-1, with 7 bases lining up with TRBD1. The TCR originated in an adult who was a healthcare worker with PCR-confirmed SARS-CoV-2 infection or an uninfected control (not recorded which). The material was whole blood, obtained at baseline. As DNA, the CDR3 is TGTGCCAGCAGCTCACCGGGACAGACGAATGAGCAGTTCTTC. Translating gives CASSSPGQTNEQFF.